The 15 T cell receptor beta chains below were found in one sample sequenced in a study of vaccination and CD4 T cells after COVID-19. Cultured CD4+ T cell DNA was sequenced using the Oncomine TCR Beta short-read assay. MiXCR, run by TCRdb on the PCR reads, gives a single entry per CDR3 protein. The sample contains about 20,000 distinct CDR3 sequences, 60% to 75% of which appear only once. Indicated treatment: approximately 9-day PBMC culture with coronavirus spike peptide pools or control peptides (ViraFEST assay). These receptors lack a known antigen. Sequencing input: CD4+ T cells from blood, cultured in vitro. The origin of the receptors is a human donor who had recovered from COVID-19.

This clonotype is a singleton in its sample. The chain recombines TRBV5-1 with TRBJ2-1; 11 nucleotides line up with TRBD2. This CDR3 is built from 16 residues. J was trimmed by 11 bases and V by 0 bases; bases with no gene match: 10. The germline gives CDR1 SGHRS, CDR2 YFSETQ. DNA of the CDR3: TGCGCCAGCAGCTTGGCTAGCGGGGGGCAGAATTTCCAGCAGTTCTTC. It encodes CASSLASGGQNFQQFF. Together with reference TRBV5-1 and TRBJ2-1, the CDR3 gives the full variable domain: KAGVTQTPRYLIKTRGQQVTLSCSPISGHRSVSWYQQTPGQGLQFLFEYFSETQRNKGNFPGRFSGRQFSNSRSEMNVSTLELGDSALYLCASSLASGGQNFQQFFGPGTRLTVL.

This chain connects TRBV6-4 to TRBJ1-1; D is unclear. V gave up 4 bases and J gave up 0 bases, with 6 bases separating them. Germline V gene sequence: CDR1 MRHNA, CDR2 SNTAGT. CDR3 length: 13 residues. The CDR3 DNA follows: TGTGCCAGCAGTGCGAACATGAACACTGAAGCTTTCTTT. As protein: CASSANMNTEAFF.

Only a few counts were recorded for this clonotype. The rearrangement links TRBV6-5 to TRBJ2-5; D is perhaps TRBD1 (6 bases). The V end lost 2 bases, the J end lost 5 bases, and 12 bases lay between the germline ends. CDR1 MNHEY and CDR2 SVGAGI come from the germline V gene. The CDR3 loop spans 14 amino acids. The CDR3 DNA follows: TGTGCCAGCAGTTACGGGACATCGTGGGAGACCCAGTACTTC. Protein sequence: CASSYGTSWETQYF.

V gene TRBV15 combines with J gene TRBJ2-7; 7 nucleotides match TRBD2. CDR1 LNHNV and CDR2 YYDKDF come from the germline V gene (reference sequence). This CDR3 comprises 15 residues. J was trimmed by 0 bases and V by 0 bases; bases with no gene match: 2. CDR3 loop: CATSREPGGSYEQYF. CDR3 in DNA: TGTGCCACCAGCAGAGAACCGGGAGGCTCCTACGAGCAGTACTTC.

This chain uses TRBV4-2 with TRBJ1-1; D call uncertain. The V gene lost 1 base and the J gene lost 1 base, with 10 bases spanning the gap. The germline V gene has CDR1 LGHNA and CDR2 YNFKEQ. CDR3 length: 15 amino acids. The CDR3 DNA follows: TGTGCCAGCAGCCAAGGTAGTGGCGGGAACACTGAAGCTTTCTTT. Translated: CASSQGSGGNTEAFF.

J is TRBJ2-3 and V is TRBV6-1, with 11 bases that match TRBD2. J lost 4 bases, V lost 4 bases, and 4 bases had no gene match. The CDR3 is 15 amino acids. Per germline, CDR1 MNHNS and CDR2 SASEGT. CDR3 bases: TGTGCCAGCAGTGCTACTAGCGGGAGCCCAGATACGCAGTATTTT. Protein product: CASSATSGSPDTQYF.

V and J are TRBV7-8 and TRBJ2-3, with D perhaps matching TRBD1 or TRBD2 (5 bases each). The CDR3 extends over 15 amino acids. CDR1 is SGHVS and CDR2 is FQNEAQ in the germline V gene. Trimming left V 5 bases short and J 1 base short, with 13 bases between. The CDR3 coding sequence is TGTGCCAGCAGCCGGCTGGGACCGGGCACAGATACGCAGTATTTT. This translates into CASSRLGPGTDTQYF. The complete variable domain, with remaining parts taken from reference TRBV7-8 and TRBJ2-3, reads GAGVSQSPRYKVAKRGQDVALRCDPISGHVSLFWYQQALGQGPEFLTYFQNEAQLDKSGLPSDRFFAERPEGSVSTLKIQRTQQEDSAVYLCASSRLGPGTDTQYFGPGTRLTVL.

The rearrangement uses TRBV2 and TRBJ1-1; D is unresolved. The CDR3 is made up of 14 amino acids. Germline V gives CDR1 SNHLY, CDR2 FYNNEI. The V gene lost 7 bases and the J gene lost 0 bases, with 12 bases spanning the gap. CDR3 in amino acids: CASNPGPLNTEAFF. The CDR3 bases are TGTGCCAGCAACCCTGGACCCCTGAACACTGAAGCTTTCTTT.

The chain recombines TRBV9 with TRBJ1-2; D is unclear. Trimming cost V 2 bases and J 4 bases, with 9 bases left between them. Germline loops: CDR1 SGDLS, CDR2 YYNGEE. This CDR3 region has 13 residues. This CDR3 is CASSVSDGYGYTF. The DNA for the CDR3 is TGTGCCAGCAGCGTCTCGGACGGCTATGGCTACACCTTC. Filled out from reference TRBV9 and TRBJ1-2, the complete variable domain reads DSGVTQTPKHLITATGQRVTLRCSPRSGDLSVYWYQQSLDQGLQFLIQYYNGEERAKGNILERFSAQQFPDLHSELNLSSLELGDSALYFCASSVSDGYGYTFGSGTRLTVV.

The chain carries TRBV11-2 and TRBJ1-1, with D perhaps matching TRBD1 (5 bases). This CDR3 has 14 amino acids. Germline-derived CDR1 and CDR2 are SGHAT and FQNNGV. The V end lost 3 bases, the J end lost 3 bases, and 11 bases lay between the germline ends. The CDR3 DNA reads TGTGCCAGCAGCTTGCAGGTGGGGGACACTGAAGCTTTCTTT. Translating it yields CASSLQVGDTEAFF.

This chain links TRBV6-1 with TRBJ1-5; D is ambiguous. CDR3 length: 14 residues. In germline, CDR1 is MNHNS, CDR2 SASEGT. V was shortened by 7 bases and J by 6 bases, with 16 bases between the two germline ends. The CDR3 loop reads CASIQNSAVQPQHF. In DNA form, the CDR3 reads TGTGCCAGCATCCAAAACAGTGCCGTTCAGCCCCAGCATTTT.

The V gene is TRBV27, the J gene TRBJ1-6; 9 bases align to TRBD1. Trimming cost V 8 bases and J 10 bases; bases outside gene matches: 12. Germline V gene sequence: CDR1 MNHEY, CDR2 SMNVEV (reference sequence). The CDR3 consists of 15 residues. In DNA form, the CDR3 reads TGTGCCAGCGGGTCCTGGGGGACAGGGCGATCACCCCTCCACTTT. Translation gives CASGSWGTGRSPLHF.

The genes are TRBV20-1 and TRBJ1-6; D is unclear. Germline values: CDR1 DFQATT, CDR2 SNEGSKA (reference sequence). The CDR3 consists of 15 residues. The V gene lost 0 bases and the J gene lost 0 bases, with 6 bases spanning the gap. The CDR3 reads CSARDTSSYNSPLHF. The CDR3 nucleotides are TGCAGTGCTAGAGATACGAGCTCCTATAATTCACCCCTCCACTTT.

The chain joins TRBV11-1 to TRBJ2-3; 9 bases line up with TRBD2. CDR3 length: 14 amino acids. Losses at the gene ends were 5 bases for V and 5 bases for J; bases not matched to a gene: 5. CDR1 and CDR2 from the germline V gene are SGHAT and FQDESV (reference sequence). CDR3 DNA: TGTGCCAGCAGCCTCCTAGCGGGGAGAGATACGCAGTATTTT. Translation: CASSLLAGRDTQYF.

The chain is built from TRBV20-1 and TRBJ1-2; D is ambiguous. The CDR3 has 13 amino acids. CDR1 DFQATT and CDR2 SNEGSKA come from the germline V gene (reference sequence). V lost 3 bases, J lost 7 bases, and 15 bases lay in between. As DNA, the CDR3 is TGCAGTGCTAGCCAACCTGGCAGCTCTGGCTACACCTTC. This sequence encodes CSASQPGSSGYTF.